This record concerns one T cell receptor beta chain sequence. In this sample, this clonotype turned up a few times. The antigen it recognizes is unknown. Base quality data are lacking; no much larger clone is found one base away. To demonstrate the VDJtools post-analysis software, the study profiled TCR beta repertoires from the peripheral blood of under 15 young patients with multiple sclerosis. The patients with multiple sclerosis were children and adolescents between about 6 and 17 years of age. Library creation used PCR. The instrument given in TCRdb is Illumina HiSeq 2500. To reduce PCR and sequencing biases, unique molecular identifiers were built into the TCR beta cDNA libraries. Per 1 to 10 million input T cells, approximately 500,000 cDNA molecules were obtained, such that each molecule approximated one T cell. Patient libraries were prepared and sequenced with the same protocol used for the earlier healthy control dataset. Within a given batch, samples were prepared together, multiplexed and sequenced on the same HiSeq lane. The study's own analysis went as follows. MIGEC handled the raw barcoded reads, throwing out single-read molecular identifier groups before consensus assembly and CDR3 extraction. VDJtools was used for post-analysis of the clonotype tables, with diversity normalized by down-sampling every dataset to the smallest sample size. To correct batch-related cross-sample contamination, repertoire overlap clustering matched CDR3 amino acid sequences but not nucleotide sequences. TCRdb cleaned the public reads at Q25 with fastp, built clones with MiXCR and kept in-frame beta chains. CDR3 protein sequences are deduplicated, and each keeps its most common genes and DNA. For this entry, the V and J calls and clone size follow TCRdb and not the study's own pipeline. Present in this sample are 750,000 to 950,000 distinct CDR3 sequences, about 45% of which were seen just once. Clones ranked in the top ten supply roughly 4.4% of the sample.

This record comes from a study of post-analysis software for immune sequencing data (dated by TCRdb to about 2015). Background for the entire study: Disease courses on record covered relapsing-remitting, secondary progressive and progressive-relapsing multiple sclerosis, though some patients had no subtype annotation. The patient repertoires were compared against approximately ten previously published healthy control repertoires obtained from donors aged about 6 to 26 years. A subset of samples was prepared in parallel using single-end sample barcoding, then pooled and co-amplified after Illumina adapter ligation.

Overall results and qualifications from the work: The multiple sclerosis patient group was slightly younger than the control group. Compared with controls, multiple sclerosis patients had significantly lower normalized Chao1 diversity, a finding suggesting substantial peripheral T-cell clonal expansion. Direct clustering with F measure revealed strong co-clustering of samples prepared in the same batch, which led to a batch-effect correction.

Material: blood. The TCR comes from a girl aged 5 to 17 with multiple sclerosis.

The base sequence is TGCAGTGCTAGAGATTCTGGGACTAGCTCCTACAATGAGCAGTTCTTC. It encodes CSARDSGTSSYNEQFF. The chain joins TRBV20-1 to TRBJ2-1; TRBD2 agrees with 8 junctional bases. The V end gives up 0 bases and the J end 0 bases, leaving 4 bases in the junction not matched to a gene. The germline V gene encodes CDR1 DFQATT and CDR2 SNEGSKA (reference sequence). The CDR3 holds 16 amino acids from the cysteine to the phenylalanine. Only the CDR3 DNA is retained, 48 bases long and in frame from the first base.